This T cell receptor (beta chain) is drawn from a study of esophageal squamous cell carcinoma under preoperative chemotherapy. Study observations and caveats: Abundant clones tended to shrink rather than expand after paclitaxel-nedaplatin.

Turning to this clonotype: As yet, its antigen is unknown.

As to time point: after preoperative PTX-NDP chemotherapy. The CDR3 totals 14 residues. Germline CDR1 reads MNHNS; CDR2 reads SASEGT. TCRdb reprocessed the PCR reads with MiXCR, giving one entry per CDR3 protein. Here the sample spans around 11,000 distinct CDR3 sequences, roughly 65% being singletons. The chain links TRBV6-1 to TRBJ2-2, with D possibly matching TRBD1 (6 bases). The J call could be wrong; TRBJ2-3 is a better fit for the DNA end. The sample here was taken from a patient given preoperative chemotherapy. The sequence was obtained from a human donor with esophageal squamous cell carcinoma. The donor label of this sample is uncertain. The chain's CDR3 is CASSRDMNTDAQYF. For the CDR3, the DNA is TGTGCCAGCAGTCGGGACATGAACACCGATGCGCAGTATTTT.